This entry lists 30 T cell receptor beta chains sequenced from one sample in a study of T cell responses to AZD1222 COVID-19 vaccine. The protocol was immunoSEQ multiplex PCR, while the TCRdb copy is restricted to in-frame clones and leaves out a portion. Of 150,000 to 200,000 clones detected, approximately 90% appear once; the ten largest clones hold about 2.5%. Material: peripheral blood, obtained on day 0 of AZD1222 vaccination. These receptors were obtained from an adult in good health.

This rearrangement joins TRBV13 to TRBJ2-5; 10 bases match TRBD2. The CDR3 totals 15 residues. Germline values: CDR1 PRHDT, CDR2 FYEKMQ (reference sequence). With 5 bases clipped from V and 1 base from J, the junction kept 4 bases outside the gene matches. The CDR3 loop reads CASSIRLAGQETQYF. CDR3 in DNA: TGTGCCAGCAGCATCCGACTAGCGGGCCAAGAGACCCAGTACTTC.

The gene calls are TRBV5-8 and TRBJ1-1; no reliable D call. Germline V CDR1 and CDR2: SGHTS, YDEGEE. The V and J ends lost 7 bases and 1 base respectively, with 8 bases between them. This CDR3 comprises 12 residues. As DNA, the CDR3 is TGTGCCAGCGACGTCGGGAACACTGAAGCTTTCTTT. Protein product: CASDVGNTEAFF.

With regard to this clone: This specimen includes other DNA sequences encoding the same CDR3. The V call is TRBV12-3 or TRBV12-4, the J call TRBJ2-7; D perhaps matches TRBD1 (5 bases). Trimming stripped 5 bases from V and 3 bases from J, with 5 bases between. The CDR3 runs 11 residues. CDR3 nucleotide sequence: TGTGCCAGCAGTCAGGGCTACGAGCAGTACTTC. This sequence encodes CASSQGYEQYF.

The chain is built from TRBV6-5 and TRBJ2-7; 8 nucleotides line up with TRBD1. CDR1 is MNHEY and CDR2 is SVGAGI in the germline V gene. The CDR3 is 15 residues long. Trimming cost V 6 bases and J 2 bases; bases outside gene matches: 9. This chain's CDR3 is CASRATGTGAYEQYF. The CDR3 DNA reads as TGTGCCAGCAGGGCTACCGGGACAGGAGCCTACGAGCAGTACTTC.

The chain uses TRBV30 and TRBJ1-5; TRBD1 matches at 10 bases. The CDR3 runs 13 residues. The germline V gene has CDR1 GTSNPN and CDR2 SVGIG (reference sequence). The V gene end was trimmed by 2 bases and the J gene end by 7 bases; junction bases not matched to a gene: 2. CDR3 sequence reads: CAWSRTGGQPQHF. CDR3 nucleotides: TGTGCCTGGAGTCGGACAGGGGGACAGCCCCAGCATTTT.

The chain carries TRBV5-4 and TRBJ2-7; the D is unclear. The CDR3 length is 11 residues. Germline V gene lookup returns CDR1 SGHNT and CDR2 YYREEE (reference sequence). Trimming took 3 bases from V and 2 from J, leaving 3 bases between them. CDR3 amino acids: CASSSTYEQYF. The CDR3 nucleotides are TGTGCCAGCAGCTCAACCTACGAGCAGTACTTC.

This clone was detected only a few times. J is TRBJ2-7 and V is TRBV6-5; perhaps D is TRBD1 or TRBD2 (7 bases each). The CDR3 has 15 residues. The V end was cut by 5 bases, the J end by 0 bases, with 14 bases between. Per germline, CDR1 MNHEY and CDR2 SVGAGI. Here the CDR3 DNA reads TGTGCCAGCAGTAGGGACAGCGGGAACTCCTACGAGCAGTACTTC. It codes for CASSRDSGNSYEQYF.

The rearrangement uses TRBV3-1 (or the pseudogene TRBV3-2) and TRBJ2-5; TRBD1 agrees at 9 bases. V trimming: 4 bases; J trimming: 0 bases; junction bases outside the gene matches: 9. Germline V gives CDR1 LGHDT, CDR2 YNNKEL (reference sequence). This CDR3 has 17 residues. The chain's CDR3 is CASSPGQGWEYQETQYF. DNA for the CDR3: TGTGCCAGCAGCCCGGGACAGGGCTGGGAGTACCAAGAGACCCAGTACTTC.

CDR3 loop: CASSLGQGHGTQYF. As DNA, the CDR3 is TGTGCCAGCAGCCTGGGACAGGGGCACGGGACCCAGTACTTC. The chain recombines TRBV7-2 with TRBJ2-5, with 10 bases fitting TRBD1. CDR3 length: 14 residues. Per the germline V gene, CDR1 is SGHTA and CDR2 is FQGNSA. V shed 5 bases and J 7 bases; nucleotides not matched to a gene: 7.

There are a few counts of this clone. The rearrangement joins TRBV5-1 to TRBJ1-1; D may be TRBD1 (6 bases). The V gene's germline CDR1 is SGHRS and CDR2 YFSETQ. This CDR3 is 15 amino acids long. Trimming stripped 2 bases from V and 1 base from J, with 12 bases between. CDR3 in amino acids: CASSFPDRPNTEAFF. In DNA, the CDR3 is TGCGCCAGCAGCTTCCCTGACAGGCCGAACACTGAAGCTTTCTTT.

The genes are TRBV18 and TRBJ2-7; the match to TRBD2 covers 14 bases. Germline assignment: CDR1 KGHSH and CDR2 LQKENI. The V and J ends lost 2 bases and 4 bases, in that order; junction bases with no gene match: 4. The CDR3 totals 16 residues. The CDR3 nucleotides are TGTGCCAGCTCACCAAATGGACTAGCGGGAGGTTACGAGCAGTACTTC. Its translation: CASSPNGLAGGYEQYF.

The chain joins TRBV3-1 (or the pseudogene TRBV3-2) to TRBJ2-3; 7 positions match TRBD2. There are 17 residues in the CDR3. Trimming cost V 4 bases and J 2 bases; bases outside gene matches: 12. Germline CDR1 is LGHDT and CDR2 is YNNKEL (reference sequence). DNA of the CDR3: TGTGCCAGCAGCCCCTTTCACGGGCGGGAGCTCACAGATACGCAGTATTTT. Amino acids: CASSPFHGRELTDTQYF.

The CDR3 coding sequence is TGTGCCAGCACCCGTGAGGGCAGCACTTACTCCTACGAGCAGTACTTC. It yields the protein CASTREGSTYSYEQYF. V is TRBV5-5 and J is TRBJ2-7, with D perhaps TRBD2 (5 bases). The CDR3 is made up of 16 amino acids. Germline loops: CDR1 SGHKS, CDR2 YYEKEE (reference sequence). Trimming cost V 6 bases and J 0 bases, with 19 bases left between them. The whole variable domain, remainder taken from reference TRBV5-5 and TRBJ2-7, is DAGVTQSPTHLIKTRGQQVTLRCSPISGHKSVSWYQQVLGQGPQFIFQYYEKEERGRGNFPDRFSARQFPNYSSELNVNALLLGDSALYLCASTREGSTYSYEQYFGPGTRLTVT.

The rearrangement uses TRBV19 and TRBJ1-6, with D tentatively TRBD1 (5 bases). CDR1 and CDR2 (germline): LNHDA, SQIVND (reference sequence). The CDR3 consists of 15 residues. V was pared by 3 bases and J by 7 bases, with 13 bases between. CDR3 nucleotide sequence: TGTGCCAGTAGTATTGGCGGGACTGGGAATTCACCCCTCCACTTT. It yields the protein CASSIGGTGNSPLHF.

CDR3: CASSSSGTGNGYTF. DNA for the CDR3: TGTGCCAGCAGCTCTAGCGGGACAGGGAATGGCTACACCTTC. The J gene is TRBJ1-2, the V gene TRBV7-9, with 9 bases lining up with TRBD1. J was trimmed by 6 bases and V by 4 bases; bases with no gene match: 6. The CDR3 is made up of 14 amino acids. Looked up from germline, CDR1 is SEHNR and CDR2 is FQNEAQ (reference sequence).

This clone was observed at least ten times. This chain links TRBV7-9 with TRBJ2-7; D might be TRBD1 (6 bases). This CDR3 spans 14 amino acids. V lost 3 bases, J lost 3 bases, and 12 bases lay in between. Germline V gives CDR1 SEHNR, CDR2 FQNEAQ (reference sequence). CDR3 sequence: CASSLTPQGYEQYF. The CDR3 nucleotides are TGTGCCAGCAGCTTGACACCACAGGGCTACGAGCAGTACTTC.

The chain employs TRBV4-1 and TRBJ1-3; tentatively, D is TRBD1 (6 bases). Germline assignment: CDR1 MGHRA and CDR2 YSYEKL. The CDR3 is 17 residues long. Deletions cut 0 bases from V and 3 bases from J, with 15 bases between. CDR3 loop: CASSQDEGGRLGNTIYF. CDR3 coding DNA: TGCGCCAGCAGCCAAGATGAAGGGGGGCGTCTTGGAAACACCATATATTTT.

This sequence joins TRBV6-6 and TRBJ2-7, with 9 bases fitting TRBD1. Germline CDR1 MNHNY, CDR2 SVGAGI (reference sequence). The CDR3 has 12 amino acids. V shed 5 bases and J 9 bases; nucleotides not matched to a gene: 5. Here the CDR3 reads CASSEGQGGQYF. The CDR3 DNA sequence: TGTGCCAGCAGTGAGGGACAGGGTGGGCAGTACTTC.

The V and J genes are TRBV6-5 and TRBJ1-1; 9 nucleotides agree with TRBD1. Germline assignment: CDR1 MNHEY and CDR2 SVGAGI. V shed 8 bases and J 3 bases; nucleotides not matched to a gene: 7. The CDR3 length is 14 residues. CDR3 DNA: TGTGCCAGCCTACAGGGGGCTGGGGACACTGAAGCTTTCTTT. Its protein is CASLQGAGDTEAFF.

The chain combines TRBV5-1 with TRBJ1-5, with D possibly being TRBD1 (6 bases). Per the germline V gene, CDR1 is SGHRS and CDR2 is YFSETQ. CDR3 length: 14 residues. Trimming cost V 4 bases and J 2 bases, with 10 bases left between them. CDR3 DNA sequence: TGCGCCAGCAGCCCGGACAGAGGCAATCAGCCCCAGCATTTT. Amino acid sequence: CASSPDRGNQPQHF.

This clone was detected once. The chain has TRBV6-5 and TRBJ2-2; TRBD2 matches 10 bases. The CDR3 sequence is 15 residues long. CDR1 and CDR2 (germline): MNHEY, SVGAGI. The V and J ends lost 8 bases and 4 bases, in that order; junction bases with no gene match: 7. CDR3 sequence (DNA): TGTGCCAGCGACGGGTCTAGCGGGAGCACCGGGGAGCTGTTTTTT. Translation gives CASDGSSGSTGELFF.

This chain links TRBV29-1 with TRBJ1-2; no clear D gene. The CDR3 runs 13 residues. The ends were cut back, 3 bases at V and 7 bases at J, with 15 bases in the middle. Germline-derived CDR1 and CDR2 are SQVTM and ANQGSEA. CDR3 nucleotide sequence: TGCAGCGTTGAGGTTGACCGGGCCTCTGGCTACACCTTC. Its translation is CSVEVDRASGYTF.

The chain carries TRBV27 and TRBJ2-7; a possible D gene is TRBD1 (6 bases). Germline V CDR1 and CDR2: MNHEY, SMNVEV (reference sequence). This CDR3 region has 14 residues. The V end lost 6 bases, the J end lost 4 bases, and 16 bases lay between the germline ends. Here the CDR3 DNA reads TGTGCCAGCAGCGAGGGCGACAGGCCATACGAGCAGTACTTC. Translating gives CASSEGDRPYEQYF.

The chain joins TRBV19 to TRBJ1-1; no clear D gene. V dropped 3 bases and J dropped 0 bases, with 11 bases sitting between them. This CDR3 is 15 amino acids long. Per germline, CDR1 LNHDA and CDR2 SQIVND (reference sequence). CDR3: CASSMWGGVNTEAFF. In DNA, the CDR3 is TGTGCCAGTAGTATGTGGGGTGGGGTGAACACTGAAGCTTTCTTT. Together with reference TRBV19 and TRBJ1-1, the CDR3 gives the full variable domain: DGGITQSPKYLFRKEGQNVTLSCEQNLNHDAMYWYRQDPGQGLRLIYYSQIVNDFQKGDIAEGYSVSREKKESFPLTVTSAQKNPTAFYLCASSMWGGVNTEAFFGQGTRLTVV.

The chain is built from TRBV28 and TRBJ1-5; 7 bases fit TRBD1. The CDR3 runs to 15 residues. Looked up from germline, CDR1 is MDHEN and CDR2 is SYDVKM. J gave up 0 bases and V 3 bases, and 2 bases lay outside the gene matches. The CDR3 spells CASSLAGGSNQPQHF. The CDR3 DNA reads TGTGCCAGCAGTTTGGCAGGGGGTAGCAATCAGCCCCAGCATTTT.

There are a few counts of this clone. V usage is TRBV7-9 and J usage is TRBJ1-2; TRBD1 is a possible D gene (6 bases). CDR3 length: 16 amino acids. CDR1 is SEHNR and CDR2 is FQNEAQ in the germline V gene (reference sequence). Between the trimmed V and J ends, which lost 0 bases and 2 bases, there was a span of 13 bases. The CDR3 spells CASSLALGQFNYGYTF. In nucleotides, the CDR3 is TGTGCCAGCAGCTTAGCCCTTGGACAGTTCAACTATGGCTACACCTTC. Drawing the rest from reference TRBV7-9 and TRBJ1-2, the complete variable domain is DTGVSQNPRHKITKRGQNVTFRCDPISEHNRLYWYRQTLGQGPEFLTYFQNEAQLEKSRLLSDRFSAERPKGSFSTLEIQRTEQGDSAMYLCASSLALGQFNYGYTFGSGTRLTVV.

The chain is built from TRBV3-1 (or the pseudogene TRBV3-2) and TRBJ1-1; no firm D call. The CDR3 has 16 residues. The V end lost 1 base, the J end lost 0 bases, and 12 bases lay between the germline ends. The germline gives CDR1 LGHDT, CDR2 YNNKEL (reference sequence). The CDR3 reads CASSQVAGSLNTEAFF. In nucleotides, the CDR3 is TGTGCCAGCAGCCAAGTCGCGGGGTCGCTGAACACTGAAGCTTTCTTT.

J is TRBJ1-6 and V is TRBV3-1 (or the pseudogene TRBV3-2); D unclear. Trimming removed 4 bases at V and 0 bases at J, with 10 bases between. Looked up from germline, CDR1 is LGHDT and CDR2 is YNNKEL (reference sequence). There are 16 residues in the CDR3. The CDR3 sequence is CASSPLGSSYNSPLHF. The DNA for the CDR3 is TGTGCCAGCAGCCCCCTGGGTAGCTCCTATAATTCACCCCTCCACTTT.

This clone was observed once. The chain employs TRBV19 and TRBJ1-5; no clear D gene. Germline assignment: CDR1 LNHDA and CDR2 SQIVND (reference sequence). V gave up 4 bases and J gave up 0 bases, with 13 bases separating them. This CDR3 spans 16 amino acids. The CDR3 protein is CASSTSLQPSNQPQHF. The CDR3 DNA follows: TGTGCCAGTAGTACCAGCCTTCAGCCTAGCAATCAGCCCCAGCATTTT.

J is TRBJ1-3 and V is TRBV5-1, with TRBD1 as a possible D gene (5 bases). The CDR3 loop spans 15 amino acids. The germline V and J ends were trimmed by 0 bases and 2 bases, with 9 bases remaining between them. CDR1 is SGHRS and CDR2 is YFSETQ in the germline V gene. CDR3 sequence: CASSLASTAGNTIYF. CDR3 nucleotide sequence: TGCGCCAGCAGCTTGGCTTCGACAGCTGGAAACACCATATATTTT.